Each of the 14 T cell receptor beta chains below was sequenced from the same sample in a study of blood T cells in healthy people across ages. Then a second PCR, running roughly 6 to 12 cycles, was carried out with a sample-barcoded 5' primer and a J-beta primer mix. TCRdb passed the 5' RACE reads through MiXCR, listing each CDR3 protein once. The repertoire includes around 1,800,000 distinct CDR3 sequences, 30% to 40% of them detected once, and about 23% sits in the top ten. Sample: blood. These receptors all come from a human donor in good health.

V gene TRBV12-3 or TRBV12-4 combines with J gene TRBJ2-7, with 8 positions matching TRBD1. With V trimmed by 8 bases and J by 3 bases, 18 bases remained unmatched. The CDR3 spans 17 residues. The DNA for the CDR3 is TGTGCCAGCGTATCTACCCATGGGACAGGTACCTTCTACGAGCAGTACTTC. Its translation is CASVSTHGTGTFYEQYF.

This chain uses TRBV7-3 with TRBJ2-5; possible D gene TRBD2, 5 bases. The CDR3 has 16 amino acids. CDR1 and CDR2 from the germline V gene are SGHTA and FQGTGA. Trimming cost V 5 bases and J 11 bases, with 27 bases left between them. CDR3 bases: TGTGCCAGCAGCCCAACCCCAAGTAGGACGGTCGGGGAGCAGTACTTC. It is translated as CASSPTPSRTVGEQYF.

This clonotype was observed at least ten times. The genes are TRBV7-2 and TRBJ1-1; possible D gene TRBD1, 5 bases. Trimming stripped 2 bases from V and 4 bases from J, with 11 bases between. Germline-derived CDR1 and CDR2 are SGHTA and FQGNSA. The CDR3 sequence is 14 residues long. The CDR3 region has the DNA TGTGCCAGCAGCTTAATGGGACCAGGCACTGAAGCTTTCTTT. Its translation is CASSLMGPGTEAFF.

This sequence joins TRBV25-1 and TRBJ2-4, with D perhaps TRBD1 (6 bases). CDR3 length equals 15 residues. V was trimmed by 7 bases and J by 3 bases, leaving 16 bases between them. Germline lookup yields CDR1 MGHDK and CDR2 SYGVNS. The CDR3 sequence is CASTQGTGGKNIQYF. The CDR3 DNA reads as TGTGCCAGCACTCAGGGGACCGGAGGCAAAAACATTCAGTACTTC. Using reference TRBV25-1 and TRBJ2-4 for the parts outside the CDR3, the full variable domain is EADIYQTPRYLVIGTGKKITLECSQTMGHDKMYWYQQDPGMELHLIHYSYGVNSTEKGDLSSESTVSRIRTEHFPLTLESARPSHTSQYLCASTQGTGGKNIQYFGAGTRLSVL.

This clonotype appeared a single time. A read error is likely, as this CDR3 ends without the conserved phenylalanine or tryptophan. The chain recombines TRBV7-2 with TRBJ2-5, with D maybe TRBD2 (6 bases). In germline, CDR1 is SGHTA, CDR2 FQGNSA. The length of the CDR3 is 14 residues. Deletions cut 2 bases from V and 5 bases from J, with 12 bases between. The CDR3 here is CASSLNGGGETQYL. The CDR3 region has the DNA TGTGCCAGCAGCTTAAACGGGGGTGGGGAGACCCAGTACTTA.

The chain combines TRBV7-2 with TRBJ1-5, with D possibly TRBD1 on 5 matching bases. The CDR3 is 15 residues long. V lost 2 bases and J 1 base, leaving 9 bases between the germline ends. Germline CDR1 SGHTA, CDR2 FQGNSA. CDR3 sequence reads: CASSLTTASNQPQHF. In DNA form, the CDR3 reads TGTGCCAGCAGCTTAACGACAGCCAGCAATCAGCCCCAGCATTTT.

This clonotype was seen just once. The junction departs from germline at one end; a sequencing error may be responsible. V is TRBV29-1 and J is TRBJ2-3; possible D gene TRBD1, 9 bases. The CDR3 has 15 amino acids. Germline CDR1 and CDR2: SQVTM and ANQGSEA. This CDR3 reads CSVGGSGQGLDTRYF. The CDR3 DNA is TGCAGCGTTGGGGGCTCGGGACAGGGACTAGATACGCGGTATTTT.

This clonotype was counted only a few times. V usage is TRBV11-2 and J usage is TRBJ1-5, with 7 bases that match TRBD1. V shed 0 bases and J 1 base; nucleotides not matched to a gene: 6. Germline assignment: CDR1 SGHAT and CDR2 FQNNGV. The CDR3 runs to 17 residues. For the CDR3, the DNA is TGTGCCAGCAGCTTAGATAGGCAGGGGGTGAGCAATCAGCCCCAGCATTTT. Protein: CASSLDRQGVSNQPQHF.

This clonotype was observed at least ten times. This chain uses TRBV4-2 with TRBJ2-1; the D call may be TRBD1 or TRBD2 (5 bases each). Trimming took off 4 bases at V and 3 bases at J, with 13 bases between the two ends. Germline CDR1 reads LGHNA; CDR2 reads YNFKEQ. The length of the CDR3 is 15 residues. The chain's CDR3 is CASSPGRPHYNEQFF. In DNA, the CDR3 is TGTGCCAGCAGCCCGGGACGACCCCACTACAATGAGCAGTTCTTC.

This clonotype occurred a few times. The DNA for the CDR3 is TGTGCCAGCAGCCAAGTGGACAGGGAGAGAGGGACCCAGTACTTC. This translates into CASSQVDRERGTQYF. J is TRBJ2-5 and V is TRBV6-1, with TRBD1 matching 8 bases. The trim removed 6 bases at V and 7 bases at J, leaving 13 bases unmatched. The CDR3 is made up of 15 amino acids. Germline V gives CDR1 MNHNS, CDR2 SASEGT.

With respect to this clonotype: Mismatch with germline at one junction end may stem from a read error. The chain is built from TRBV5-1 and TRBJ2-3, with 8 bases lining up with TRBD1. CDR3 length: 18 residues. Germline V lookup: CDR1 SGHRS, CDR2 YFSETQ. The DNA of the CDR3 is TGCGCCAGCAGCAGCGGACAGGGAACTGGGGCCTACGCAGATGCGCAGTATTTT. Translation gives CASSSGQGTGAYADAQYF.

The sample holds a few counts of this clonotype. V is TRBV29-1 and J is TRBJ2-2, with D tentatively TRBD1 (6 bases). Trimming took 6 bases from V and 7 from J, leaving 15 bases between them. The CDR3 is 13 residues long. Per the germline V gene, CDR1 is SQVTM and CDR2 is ANQGSEA. CDR3 sequence: CSVRQVRGGELFF. CDR3 sequence (DNA): TGCAGCGTCAGACAGGTTCGCGGCGGGGAGCTGTTTTTT.

Ten or more counts support this clonotype. V and J are TRBV29-1 and TRBJ2-6; tentatively, D is TRBD1 (6 bases). The germline V gene has CDR1 SQVTM and CDR2 ANQGSEA. The CDR3 contains 14 residues. V lost 6 bases, J lost 0 bases, and 9 bases lay in between. The CDR3 sequence: CSVSQGSGANVLTF. Written as DNA, the CDR3 is TGCAGCGTCTCACAGGGCTCTGGGGCCAACGTCCTGACTTTC.

The chain combines TRBV12-3 or TRBV12-4 with TRBJ2-7, with a possible D match to TRBD2 (6 bases). The CDR3 extends over 15 amino acids. Trimming left V 3 bases short and J 1 base short, with 13 bases between. The CDR3 here is CASSLSGLLSYEQYF. The DNA of the CDR3 is TGTGCCAGCAGTTTGTCGGGACTCCTATCCTACGAGCAGTACTTC.